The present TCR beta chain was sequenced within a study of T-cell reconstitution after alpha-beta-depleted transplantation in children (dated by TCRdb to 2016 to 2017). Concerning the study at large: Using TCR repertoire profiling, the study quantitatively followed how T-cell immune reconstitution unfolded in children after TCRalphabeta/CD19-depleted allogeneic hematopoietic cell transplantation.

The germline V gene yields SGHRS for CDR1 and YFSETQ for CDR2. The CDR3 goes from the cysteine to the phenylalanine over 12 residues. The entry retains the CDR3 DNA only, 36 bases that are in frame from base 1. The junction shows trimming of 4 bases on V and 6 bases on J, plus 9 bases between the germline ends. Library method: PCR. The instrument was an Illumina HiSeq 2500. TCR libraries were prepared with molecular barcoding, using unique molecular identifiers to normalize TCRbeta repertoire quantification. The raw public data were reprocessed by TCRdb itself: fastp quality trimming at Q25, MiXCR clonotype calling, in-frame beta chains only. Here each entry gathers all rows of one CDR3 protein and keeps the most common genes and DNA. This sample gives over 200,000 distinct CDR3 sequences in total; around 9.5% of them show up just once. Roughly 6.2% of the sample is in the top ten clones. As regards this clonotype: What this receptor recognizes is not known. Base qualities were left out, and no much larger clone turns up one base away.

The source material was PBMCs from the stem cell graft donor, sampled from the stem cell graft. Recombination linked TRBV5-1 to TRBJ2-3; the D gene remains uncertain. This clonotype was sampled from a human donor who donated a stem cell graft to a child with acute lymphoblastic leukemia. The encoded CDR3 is CASSQAQDTQYF. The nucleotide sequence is TGCGCCAGCAGCCAGGCGCAGGATACGCAGTATTTT. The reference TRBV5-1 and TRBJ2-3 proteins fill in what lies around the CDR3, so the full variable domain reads KAGVTQTPRYLIKTRGQQVTLSCSPISGHRSVSWYQQTPGQGLQFLFEYFSETQRNKGNFPGRFSGRQFSNSRSEMNVSTLELGDSALYLCASSQAQDTQYFGPGTRLTVL.